This TCR beta chain is from a study of blood T cell repertoires in COVID-19 (dated by TCRdb to 2018 to 2020). Context from the whole study: The collaborator samples originated in the United States, Italy and Spain and spanned the acute and convalescent phases of COVID-19. Samples came from the ongoing ImmuneRACE study (first 160 participants) plus 1,254 subjects from 6 global collaborators. The repertoires were made available in a free public database intended to serve as a resource for research on the immune response to SARS-CoV-2. Where available, HLA class I and class II types were obtained from metadata supplied by the sample provider rather than from assay-based typing. The material from the prospective study consisted of cDNA or gDNA derived from T cells, B-cell-depleted T cells, or PBMCs. Nearly every sample came with metadata listing a de-identified subject ID, COVID-19 status, age in years and sex. Deeply sampled blood TCRbeta repertoires from subjects exposed to, actively infected with, or recovered from COVID-19 were included in the dataset. The investigation overall reported the following: How much clinical and demographic metadata was included differed by source and by participant, and the metadata was provided uncurated.

TCRbeta CDR3 regions were amplified from genomic DNA using the immunoSEQ Assay, a bias-controlled multiplex PCR. On the study's bioinformatics: Nucleated cell counts per sample were estimated from amplification of reference gene primers within the assay. To quantify the absolute abundance of each unique TCRbeta CDR3 rearrangement, sequence reads were collapsed and filtered. For each sample, productive Simpson clonality was calculated by taking the square root of Simpson's diversity index across productive rearrangements. Held by TCRdb, this immuneACCESS table contains in-frame sequences only and omits some clones. Under half of the omission traces to an unresolved V gene where checked; the cause of the rest is unknown. Clone size and V and J calls were adopted from that table, with D and trimming inferred from the DNA. The sample profile shows 200,000 to 300,000 clones; around 84% of them were found once. The ten top clones hold 4.2% of the sample.

The CDR3 measures 15 amino acids from cysteine to phenylalanine. The read is trimmed to its CDR3 DNA, 45 bases read in frame from base 1. At the junction V is shortened by 2 bases and J by 6 bases; bases outside the gene matches: 5. Taken from the germline V gene, the CDR1 and CDR2 loops are MNHEY and SVGAGI. Whole blood was collected in K2EDTA tubes by collaborating institutions according to the institutions' own protocols. For TCRbeta analysis, collaborators shipped samples in one of three forms: frozen whole blood, isolated PBMCs, or DNA extracted from either of those sample types. On this clone: This clone's antigen is unknown. Within one base of it there is no much larger clone, and no base qualities were kept.

The chain is assembled from TRBV6-5 and TRBJ1-2; TRBD1 agrees with 11 junctional bases. This TCR derives from a man in his sixties with acute or convalescent COVID-19. Sample: peripheral blood. The bases are TGTGCCAGCAGTTACACCGGGACAGGGGGTGATGGCTACACCTTC. Its product reads: CASSYTGTGGDGYTF.